Below, 19 T cell receptor beta chains from the same sample are listed, as sequenced in a study of blood T cell repertoires in COVID-19. Only in-frame clones appear in the TCRdb table, and some are missing; sequencing was by immunoSEQ multiplex PCR. This table holds approximately 88,000 clones, 65% to 80% found once. The sequenced material came from peripheral blood. The receptors here all came from a human donor in a cohort sampled during active COVID-19.

The J gene is TRBJ2-5, the V gene TRBV5-8; D might be TRBD2 (5 bases). From germline, CDR1 is SGHTS and CDR2 YDEGEE. V lost 0 bases, J lost 3 bases, and 9 bases lay in between. CDR3 size: 14 residues. CDR3 bases: TGTGCCAGCAGCTTGGAGGGAGCCGAAGAGACCCAGTACTTC. It translates to CASSLEGAEETQYF.

The sample holds a few counts of this clone. The gene calls are TRBV6-6 and TRBJ2-5; D uncertain. The germline V and J ends were trimmed by 0 bases and 1 base, with 6 bases remaining between them. This CDR3 region has 14 residues. Germline CDR1 MNHNY, CDR2 SVGAGI (reference sequence). DNA of the CDR3: TGTGCCAGCAGTTACTCGACTTTCCAAGAGACCCAGTACTTC. Translation: CASSYSTFQETQYF.

The rearrangement joins TRBV19 to TRBJ1-1; tentative D call: TRBD1 (5 bases). In germline, CDR1 is LNHDA, CDR2 SQIVND (reference sequence). The CDR3 has 14 residues. V dropped 7 bases and J dropped 2 bases, with 14 bases sitting between them. The CDR3, as DNA: TGTGCCAGTACAGAGCCATGGACAAACACTGAAGCTTTCTTT. Protein sequence: CASTEPWTNTEAFF. The full variable domain, with the rest looked up from reference TRBV19 and TRBJ1-1, is DGGITQSPKYLFRKEGQNVTLSCEQNLNHDAMYWYRQDPGQGLRLIYYSQIVNDFQKGDIAEGYSVSREKKESFPLTVTSAQKNPTAFYLCASTEPWTNTEAFFGQGTRLTVV.

The rearrangement links TRBV6-1 to TRBJ1-2, with 11 bases aligning to TRBD1. Germline-derived CDR1 and CDR2 are MNHNS and SASEGT. After removal of 6 bases from V and 7 bases from J, the junction contained 10 bases not matched to a gene. There are 15 residues in the CDR3. The CDR3 coding sequence is TGTGCCAGCAGAGGCGGACAGGGGGCTACCGTTGGCTACACCTTC. Its protein product is CASRGGQGATVGYTF.

The J gene is TRBJ2-2, the V gene TRBV7-6, with a possible D match to TRBD2 (5 bases). The V gene's germline CDR1 is SGHVS and CDR2 FNYEAQ. The V gene lost 5 bases and the J gene lost 5 bases, with 18 bases spanning the gap. CDR3 length equals 16 residues. The CDR3 is CASSPLAGGPTGELFF. The CDR3 nucleotides are TGTGCCAGCAGCCCACTGGCGGGTGGACCAACCGGGGAGCTGTTTTTT.

The chain uses TRBV19 and TRBJ1-2; 8 positions agree with TRBD1. CDR3 size: 13 residues. Unmatched junction bases numbered 2, after V lost 4 bases and J lost 4 bases. Germline CDR1 is LNHDA and CDR2 is SQIVND (reference sequence). The CDR3 region is CASSKTGAYGYTF. As DNA, the CDR3 is TGTGCCAGTAGTAAGACAGGGGCCTATGGCTACACCTTC.

The chain joins TRBV28 to TRBJ1-5; 8 bases fit TRBD1. CDR1 is MDHEN, CDR2 SYDVKM, per germline. The CDR3 spans 15 residues. Trimming removed 4 bases from V and 2 bases from J; junction bases left unmatched: 4. The CDR3 sequence is CASSSGQGGNQPQHF. The DNA of the CDR3 is TGTGCCAGCAGTTCCGGACAGGGCGGCAATCAGCCCCAGCATTTT.

This clone has just a few counts. This chain uses TRBV27 with TRBJ2-2, with TRBD2 identical over 11 bases. The V segment lost 7 bases and the J segment 6 bases; nucleotides outside the gene matches: 7. The CDR3 runs to 15 residues. The germline V gene encodes CDR1 MNHEY and CDR2 SMNVEV (reference sequence). The CDR3 bases are TGTGCCAGCACCACACTAGCGGGAGTTGCCGGGGAGCTGTTTTTT. Translation: CASTTLAGVAGELFF.

The CDR3 region has the DNA TGTGCCAGCAGCCAAGGCCAAGCGTCTGGCGAGCAGTACTTC. Protein: CASSQGQASGEQYF. This chain links TRBV4-2 with TRBJ2-7; unclear D gene. CDR3 length: 14 amino acids. The V gene lost 1 base and the J gene lost 6 bases, with 13 bases spanning the gap. Germline V gene sequence: CDR1 LGHNA, CDR2 YNFKEQ.

The J gene is TRBJ2-2, the V gene TRBV27; D is unresolved. CDR3 size: 13 residues. CDR1 is MNHEY and CDR2 is SMNVEV in the germline V gene (reference sequence). The germline V and J ends were trimmed by 5 bases and 5 bases, with 9 bases remaining between them. This CDR3 is CASSIRRTGELFF. The CDR3 region has the DNA TGTGCCAGCAGTATCCGCCGGACCGGGGAGCTGTTTTTT.

This clone was seen just once. The chain combines TRBV9 with TRBJ2-1; TRBD1 might be the D (7 bases). Germline V lookup: CDR1 SGDLS, CDR2 YYNGEE. V was pared by 3 bases and J by 4 bases, with 14 bases between. The CDR3 runs 15 residues. CDR3 amino acids: CASSGAGQRYNEQFF. The CDR3 DNA reads as TGTGCCAGCAGCGGGGCGGGACAGAGATACAATGAGCAGTTCTTC.

The genes are TRBV27 and TRBJ2-7; 8 bases align to TRBD2. Germline CDR1 MNHEY, CDR2 SMNVEV (reference sequence). CDR3 length: 14 amino acids. CDR3 amino acids: CVSSPSGSYYEQYF. The CDR3 region has the DNA TGTGTAAGCTCCCCCAGCGGGAGTTACTACGAGCAGTACTTC.

This chain's CDR3 is CASRSTGTGGHEQYF. In DNA form, the CDR3 reads TGTGCCAGCAGATCAACCGGGACAGGGGGTCACGAGCAGTACTTC. The chain employs TRBV27 and TRBJ2-7; 11 nucleotides line up with TRBD1. Germline V lookup: CDR1 MNHEY, CDR2 SMNVEV (reference sequence). The CDR3 sequence is 15 residues long. The V segment lost 6 bases and the J segment 5 bases; nucleotides outside the gene matches: 9.

Many counts were recorded for this clone. This rearrangement joins TRBV7-9 to TRBJ1-5; 9 bases line up with TRBD1. The junction had 5 bases not matched to a gene; V was cut back by 6 bases and J by 5 bases. Germline lookup yields CDR1 SEHNR and CDR2 FQNEAQ (reference sequence). This CDR3 comprises 14 residues. This CDR3 is CASSSGTGYQPQHF. CDR3 sequence (DNA): TGTGCCAGCAGTTCCGGGACAGGGTATCAGCCCCAGCATTTT.

This clone occurred once. The gene calls are TRBV2 and TRBJ2-3; the match to TRBD2 covers 14 bases. The CDR3 contains 18 residues. Trimming removed 6 bases from V and 5 bases from J; junction bases left unmatched: 13. Germline V gives CDR1 SNHLY, CDR2 FYNNEI. CDR3 DNA sequence: TGTGCCAGCAGCGGAACCGGGACTAGCGGGAGAAGGCGAGATACGCAGTATTTT. Its translation is CASSGTGTSGRRRDTQYF.

The table lists this clone with many counts. The rearrangement joins TRBV6-5 to TRBJ1-2, with 11 bases that match TRBD1. The CDR3 covers 12 residues. Germline CDR1 and CDR2: MNHEY and SVGAGI. V lost 2 bases and J lost 13; bases outside the gene matches: 3. CDR3 loop: CASSYGQGALTF. The CDR3 DNA follows: TGTGCCAGCAGTTACGGACAGGGGGCTCTCACCTTC.

This clone occurred a few times. The chain joins TRBV6-4 to TRBJ1-1; D is perhaps TRBD1 (5 bases). V lost 4 bases, J lost 11 bases, and 17 bases lay in between. Germline V gene lookup returns CDR1 MRHNA and CDR2 SNTAGT. The CDR3 totals 13 residues. The CDR3 protein is CASSVESGGRAFF. CDR3 in DNA: TGTGCCAGCAGTGTTGAGTCGGGGGGTCGCGCTTTCTTT.

The V and J genes are TRBV7-2 and TRBJ2-1, with D possibly TRBD1 on 5 matching bases. The CDR3 totals 14 residues. Between the trimmed V and J ends, which lost 1 base and 4 bases, there was a span of 8 bases. Germline loops: CDR1 SGHTA, CDR2 FQGNSA. DNA of the CDR3: TGTGCCAGCAGCTTAGGAGACAGATACAATGAGCAGTTCTTC. This translates into CASSLGDRYNEQFF.

The V gene is TRBV19, the J gene TRBJ2-7; 8 bases map to TRBD1. CDR3 length: 13 residues. J was trimmed by 6 bases and V by 5 bases; bases with no gene match: 6. Per germline, CDR1 LNHDA and CDR2 SQIVND (reference sequence). CDR3 in DNA: TGTGCCAGTAGTTCAAATCAGGGGGCCGAGCAGTACTTC. Amino acid sequence: CASSSNQGAEQYF.